The 5 T cell receptor beta chains below all came from one sample that was sequenced in a study of HIV-infected patients and healthy controls. Reverse transcription used roughly 480 ng RNA and constant-region primers for alpha and beta. Separate chain-specific third strand synthesis with multiplexing indices produced the alpha and beta libraries. TCRdb passed the 5' RACE reads through MiXCR, listing each CDR3 protein once. The sample consists of around 8,600 distinct CDR3 sequences, approximately 6.3% of them appearing once. Antiretroviral therapy had run roughly three months, about 14 weeks, before follow-up blood collection. All unsorted peripheral T cells were captured because whole blood was used without fractionation. The source material was blood, sampled during antiretroviral therapy. The receptors shown here come from an adult with HIV infection.

This clonotype is classed as medium-sized (0.01 to 0.1%). The library was built for alpha chains, so this beta chain is an off-target read and its size means little. The genes are TRBV11-1 and TRBJ2-1; TRBD2 matches at 15 bases. This CDR3 spans 19 amino acids. With 1 base clipped from V and 4 bases from J, the junction kept 8 bases outside the gene matches. Germline values: CDR1 SGHAT, CDR2 FQDESV (reference sequence). CDR3 coding DNA: TGTGCCAGCAGCTTAGACGGACTAGCGGGGGGGAGATATTACAATGAGCAGTTCTTC. Its protein is CASSLDGLAGGRYYNEQFF.

This clonotype came up many times. A library made for alpha chains picked up this beta chain off target, so its size means little. The V and J genes are TRBV14 and TRBJ2-1, with 8 bases aligning to TRBD2. CDR3 size: 16 residues. Germline V gives CDR1 SGHDN, CDR2 FVKESK. Trimming removed 4 bases from V and 3 bases from J; junction bases left unmatched: 8. CDR3 nucleotides: TGTGCCAGCAGCCGTCTCGGGGGGGCAGTCTACAATGAGCAGTTCTTC. Encoded protein: CASSRLGGAVYNEQFF.

This clonotype was observed many times. This beta chain appears as a stray read in a library generated for alpha chains; its size is not informative. This chain joins TRBV28 and TRBJ2-1, with 7 positions matching TRBD1. The CDR3 totals 22 residues. Unmatched junction bases numbered 24, after V lost 0 bases and J lost 4 bases. Germline V lookup: CDR1 MDHEN, CDR2 SYDVKM. The CDR3 nucleotides read TGTGCCAGCAGTTTATGGGGAGTAGGACCTGACTTAACTCCACAGGGGTACAATGAGCAGTTCTTC. This sequence encodes CASSLWGVGPDLTPQGYNEQFF.

On this clonotype: This beta chain is a stray sequence in a library constructed for alpha chains; its clone size is not meaningful. The V call is TRBV11-2, the J call TRBJ2-7; no clear D gene. The V end was cut by 2 bases, the J end by 3 bases, with 5 bases between. There are 12 residues in the CDR3. Germline CDR1 reads SGHAT; CDR2 reads FQNNGV. CDR3 sequence: CASSLHDYEQYF. Here the CDR3 DNA reads TGTGCCAGCAGCTTACACGACTACGAGCAGTACTTC.

By frequency in the sample, this clonotype is medium-sized. Because this beta chain is a stray read in a library intended to capture alpha chains, its abundance should not be given much weight. The chain uses TRBV28 and TRBJ2-5; D remains unclear. The V gene lost 1 base and the J gene lost 3 bases, with 6 bases spanning the gap. Germline loops: CDR1 MDHEN, CDR2 SYDVKM. This CDR3 spans 13 amino acids. The CDR3, as DNA: TGTGCCAGCAGTTTATTGACCAAAGAGACCCAGTACTTC. This sequence encodes CASSLLTKETQYF. Full variable domain (missing parts from reference TRBV28 and TRBJ2-5): DVKVTQSSRYLVKRTGEKVFLECVQDMDHENMFWYRQDPGLGLRLIYFSYDVKMKEKGDIPEGYSVSREKKERFSLILESASTNQTSMYLCASSLLTKETQYFGPGTRLLVL.